There are a few counts of the clone carrying this T cell receptor beta chain. Its antigen is not known. The data are from a study of cytomegalovirus exposure and HLA in healthy donors. PCR involved 60 Vbeta and 13 Jbeta primers. Profiled with immunoSEQ multiplex PCR; TCRdb holds only in-frame clones, not every one. The sample has about 180,000 clones, about 78% seen once. Study-wide results and limits: Listed as cytomegalovirus-associated were 164 TCR beta chains. What a later analysis reportedly showed was that an Asian-associated ancestry cluster had fewer N-insertions than the roughly 720-donor mean. With further analysis later on, most CMV-associated TCR beta chains appeared HLA-restricted.

This CDR3 has 14 amino acids. Germline CDR1 is LNHDA and CDR2 is SQIVND (reference sequence). Trimming took 6 bases from V and 4 from J; bases not matched to a gene: 7. Sequencing used PBMCs. The chain carries TRBV19 and TRBJ1-2, with TRBD1 matching over 8 bases. This TCR was recovered from a man in his fifties or sixties in good health and CMV-seronegative. This CDR3 reads CASRTDRAPYGYTF. CDR3 bases: TGTGCCAGTAGGACGGACAGGGCGCCCTATGGCTACACCTTC.